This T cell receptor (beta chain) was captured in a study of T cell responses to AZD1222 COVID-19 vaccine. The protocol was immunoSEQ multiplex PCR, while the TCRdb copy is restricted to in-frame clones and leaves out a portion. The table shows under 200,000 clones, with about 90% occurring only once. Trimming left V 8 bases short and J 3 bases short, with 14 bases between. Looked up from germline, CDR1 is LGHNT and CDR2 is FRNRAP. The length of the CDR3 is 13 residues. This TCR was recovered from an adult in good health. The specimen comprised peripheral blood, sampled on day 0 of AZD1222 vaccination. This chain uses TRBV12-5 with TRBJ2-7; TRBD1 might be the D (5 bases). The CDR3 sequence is CASQTATGYEQYF. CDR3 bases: TGTGCTAGTCAGACAGCCACAGGCTACGAGCAGTACTTC.